The clone carrying this T cell receptor (beta chain) was observed a handful of times. Its antigen remains unidentified. The CDR3 runs 16 residues. Germline V lookup: CDR1 ENHRY, CDR2 SYGVKD. Trimming took 0 bases from V and 3 from J, leaving 14 bases between them. Time point of the sample: sample taken at primary tumor resection. Tumor, nontumor lung or frozen PBMC supplied whole RNA that was sequenced unsorted. The donors were some 70 patients with non-small cell lung cancer that was early-stage and untreated. TCRdb analysed the 5' RACE reads with MiXCR anew, one entry per CDR3 protein. The profile shows about 38,000 distinct CDR3 sequences, around 7.5% of them singletons. This entry is derived from a study of spatial heterogeneity in lung cancer. Turning to the study itself: More beta-chain than alpha-chain sequences were consistently detected. The library had UMIs, and each TCR and UMI pair averaged more than ten raw reads.

Study findings and constraints: Tumor TCRs that were ubiquitous and expanded showed up in blood more at resection than follow-up.

The sample here was PBMCs, taken at surgery. The clonotype comes from a male donor with early-stage non-small cell lung cancer. This chain links TRBV10-3 with TRBJ1-1; TRBD1 might be the D (5 bases). CDR3 nucleotide sequence: TGTGCCATCAGTGAGTCGTGGGCAGGGCGGGACACTGAAGCTTTCTTT. Amino acids: CAISESWAGRDTEAFF.